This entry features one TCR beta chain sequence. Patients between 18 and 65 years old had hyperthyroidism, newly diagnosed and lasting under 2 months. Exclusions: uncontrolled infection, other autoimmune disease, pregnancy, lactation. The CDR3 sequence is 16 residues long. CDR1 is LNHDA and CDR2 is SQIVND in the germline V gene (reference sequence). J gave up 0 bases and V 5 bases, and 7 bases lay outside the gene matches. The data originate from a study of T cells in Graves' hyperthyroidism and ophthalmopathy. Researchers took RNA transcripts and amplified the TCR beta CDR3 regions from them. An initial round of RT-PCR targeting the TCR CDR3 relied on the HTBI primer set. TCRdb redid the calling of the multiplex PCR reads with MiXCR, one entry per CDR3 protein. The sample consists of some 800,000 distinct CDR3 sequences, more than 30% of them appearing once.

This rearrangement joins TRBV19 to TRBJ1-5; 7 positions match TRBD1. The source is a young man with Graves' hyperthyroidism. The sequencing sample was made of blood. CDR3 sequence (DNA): TGTGCCAGTAGTTTCCGGACAGGAGCTAGCAATCAGCCCCAGCATTTT. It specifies CASSFRTGASNQPQHF. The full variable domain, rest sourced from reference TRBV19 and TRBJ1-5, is DGGITQSPKYLFRKEGQNVTLSCEQNLNHDAMYWYRQDPGQGLRLIYYSQIVNDFQKGDIAEGYSVSREKKESFPLTVTSAQKNPTAFYLCASSFRTGASNQPQHFGDGTRLSIL.